The T cell receptor beta chain under discussion was sequenced for a study of T cells after yellow fever vaccination. Findings and caveats of the study: It was a small share of clonotypes that appeared in both CD4 and CD8 compartments. Abundant clonotypes (contaminants from the bulk population) could be present in FACS-sorted repertoires.

Comment on this clonotype: The antigen remains undetermined.

There are 16 residues in the CDR3. The V gene's germline CDR1 is SGHDT and CDR2 YYEEEE. The V gene end was trimmed by 1 base and the J gene end by 6 bases; junction bases not matched to a gene: 10. TCRdb reprocessed the 5' RACE reads via MiXCR and lists one record per CDR3 protein. The table lists 250,000 or so distinct CDR3 sequences, 6.9% of them singletons. The sequence derives from a young man who received the YFV17D yellow fever vaccine. The chain combines TRBV5-6 with TRBJ2-3, with 8 bases matching TRBD2. The specimen comprised CD4+ T cells sorted from PBMCs, sampled 15 days after the yellow fever booster vaccination. CDR3 sequence (DNA): TGTGCCAGCAGCTTGAGGACTAGCTCTTCGTTCGATACGCAGTATTTT. As protein: CASSLRTSSSFDTQYF.